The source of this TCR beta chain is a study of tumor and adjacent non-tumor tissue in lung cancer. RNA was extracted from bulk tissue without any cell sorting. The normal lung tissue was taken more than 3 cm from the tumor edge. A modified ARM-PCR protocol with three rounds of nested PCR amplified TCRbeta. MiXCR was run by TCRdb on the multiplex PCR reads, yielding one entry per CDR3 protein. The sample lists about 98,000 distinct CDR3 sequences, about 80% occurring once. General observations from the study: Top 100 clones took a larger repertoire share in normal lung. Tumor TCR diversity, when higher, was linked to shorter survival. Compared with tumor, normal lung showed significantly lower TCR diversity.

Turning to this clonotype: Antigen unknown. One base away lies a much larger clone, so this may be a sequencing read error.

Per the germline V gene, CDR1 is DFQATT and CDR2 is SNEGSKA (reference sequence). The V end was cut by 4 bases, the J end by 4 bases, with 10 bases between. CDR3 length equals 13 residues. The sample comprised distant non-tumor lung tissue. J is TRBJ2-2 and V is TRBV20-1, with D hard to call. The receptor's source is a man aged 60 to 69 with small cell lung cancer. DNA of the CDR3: TGCAGTGCTAAATTACGGGCCACCGGGGAGCTGTTTTTT. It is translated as CSAKLRATGELFF.